This TCR beta chain was recorded in a study of blood T cells in healthy people across ages. CDR1 and CDR2 from the germline V gene are SGHRS and YFSETQ. This CDR3 comprises 14 residues. The V gene lost 0 bases and the J gene lost 0 bases, with 6 bases spanning the gap. The authors ran a second PCR of about 6 to 12 cycles using a sample-barcoded 5' primer and a J-beta primer mix. Each sample provided no less than 2.5 million CDR3-containing paired-end reads. Using its own MiXCR run on the 5' RACE reads, TCRdb lists one record per CDR3 protein. Of around 800,000 distinct CDR3 sequences listed, 25% to 30% are singletons. These records were also assigned to another study, of T cells of mothers and their children.

This TCR derives from a boy younger than 18 in good health. The sequenced material came from blood. This rearrangement joins TRBV5-1 to TRBJ1-2; D is perhaps TRBD1 (5 bases). The CDR3 DNA reads as TGCGCCAGCAGCTTGGAGGGGTCTAACTATGGCTACACCTTC. Protein product: CASSLEGSNYGYTF. Together with reference TRBV5-1 and TRBJ1-2, the CDR3 gives the full variable domain: KAGVTQTPRYLIKTRGQQVTLSCSPISGHRSVSWYQQTPGQGLQFLFEYFSETQRNKGNFPGRFSGRQFSNSRSEMNVSTLELGDSALYLCASSLEGSNYGYTFGSGTRLTVV.